This T cell receptor beta chain was found in a study of blood T cell repertoires in COVID-19. In the study overall: Sites across the United States, Italy and Spain contributed samples from acute and convalescent COVID-19. Sources were T cells, B-cell-depleted T cells, or PBMCs; the material itself was cDNA or gDNA.

Trimming took 2 bases from V and 0 from J, leaving 11 bases between them. The CDR3 is 16 amino acids. Germline CDR1 reads KGHSH; CDR2 reads LQKENI. In the original workflow: Amplification of reference gene primers provided the estimated nucleated cell counts. Libraries were prepared by immunoSEQ multiplex PCR; TCRdb keeps only in-frame clonotypes and omits some of them. The V and J calls and clone size come from that table; D and trimming were worked out from the DNA. The sample holds about 89,000 clones, about two thirds seen once. The V gene is TRBV18, the J gene TRBJ1-3; no firm D call. The TCR originated in a woman aged 80 or older with acute or convalescent COVID-19. The source material was peripheral blood. The CDR3 loop reads CASSPAGLSSGNTIYF. In DNA form, the CDR3 reads TGTGCCAGCTCACCAGCGGGTTTAAGCTCTGGAAACACCATATATTTT.